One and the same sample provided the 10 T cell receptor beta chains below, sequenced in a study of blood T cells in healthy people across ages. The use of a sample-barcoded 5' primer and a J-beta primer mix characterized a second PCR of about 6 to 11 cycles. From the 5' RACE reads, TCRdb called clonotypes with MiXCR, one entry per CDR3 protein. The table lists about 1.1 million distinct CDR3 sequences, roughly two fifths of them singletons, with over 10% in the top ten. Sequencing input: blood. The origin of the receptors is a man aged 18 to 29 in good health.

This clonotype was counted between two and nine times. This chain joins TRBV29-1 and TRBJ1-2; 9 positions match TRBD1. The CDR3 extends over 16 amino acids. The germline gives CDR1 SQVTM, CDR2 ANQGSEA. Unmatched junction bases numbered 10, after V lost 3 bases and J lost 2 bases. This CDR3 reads CSVEGSGTGTNYGYTF. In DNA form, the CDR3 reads TGCAGCGTTGAGGGCTCCGGGACAGGGACCAACTATGGCTACACCTTC.

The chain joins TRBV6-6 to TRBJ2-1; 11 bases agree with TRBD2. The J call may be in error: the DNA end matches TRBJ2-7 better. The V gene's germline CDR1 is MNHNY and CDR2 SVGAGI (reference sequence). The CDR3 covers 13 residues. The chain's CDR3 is CASGLAGGYEQYF. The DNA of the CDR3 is TGTGCCAGCGGGCTAGCGGGGGGCTATGAGCAGTACTTC.

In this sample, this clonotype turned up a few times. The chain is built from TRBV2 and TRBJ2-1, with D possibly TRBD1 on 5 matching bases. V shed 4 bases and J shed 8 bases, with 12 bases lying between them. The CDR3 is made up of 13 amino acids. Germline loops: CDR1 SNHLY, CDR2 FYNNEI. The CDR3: CASSVSRVDEQFF. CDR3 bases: TGTGCCAGCAGTGTTTCCAGGGTCGATGAGCAGTTCTTC.

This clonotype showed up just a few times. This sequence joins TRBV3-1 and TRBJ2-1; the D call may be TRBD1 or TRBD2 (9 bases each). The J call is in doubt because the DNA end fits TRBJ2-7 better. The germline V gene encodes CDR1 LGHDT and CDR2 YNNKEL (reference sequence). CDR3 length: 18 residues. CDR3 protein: CASSQTGGAGGSYNEQYF. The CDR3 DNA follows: TGTGCCAGCAGCCAAACAGGGGGCGCGGGGGGGTCCTACAATGAGCAGTACTTC.

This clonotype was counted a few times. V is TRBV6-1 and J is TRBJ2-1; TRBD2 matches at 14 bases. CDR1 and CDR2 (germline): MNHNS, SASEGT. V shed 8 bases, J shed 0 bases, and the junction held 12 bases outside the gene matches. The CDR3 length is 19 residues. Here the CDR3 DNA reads TGTGCCAGCTCCTTACTGGGACTAGCGGGGGAAAGCTCCTACAATGAGCAGTTCTTC. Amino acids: CASSLLGLAGESSYNEQFF.

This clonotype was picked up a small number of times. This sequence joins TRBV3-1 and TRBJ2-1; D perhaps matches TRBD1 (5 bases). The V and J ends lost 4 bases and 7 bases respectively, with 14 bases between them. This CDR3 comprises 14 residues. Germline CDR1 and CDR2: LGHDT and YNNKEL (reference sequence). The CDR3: CASSPPQDSNEQFF. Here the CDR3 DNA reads TGTGCCAGCAGCCCTCCCCAAGACAGTAATGAGCAGTTCTTC.

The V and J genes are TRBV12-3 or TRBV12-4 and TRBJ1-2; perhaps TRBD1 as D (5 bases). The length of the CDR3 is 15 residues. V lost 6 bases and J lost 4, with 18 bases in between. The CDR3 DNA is TGTGCCAGCAGCAACAACCCCCAGGGAGCCTATGGCTACACCTTC. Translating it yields CASSNNPQGAYGYTF.

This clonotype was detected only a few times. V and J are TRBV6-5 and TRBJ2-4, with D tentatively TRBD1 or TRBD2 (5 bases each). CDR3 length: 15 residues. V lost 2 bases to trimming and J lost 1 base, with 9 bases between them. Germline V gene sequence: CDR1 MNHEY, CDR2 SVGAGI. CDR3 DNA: TGTGCCAGCAGTTACCCCGAGGGGGCCAAAAACATTCAGTACTTC. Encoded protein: CASSYPEGAKNIQYF.

CDR3 DNA: TGTGCCAGCAGCTTATCTTGGCGAGAGACCCAGTACTTC. As protein: CASSLSWRETQYF. The chain employs TRBV7-2 and TRBJ2-5; unclear D gene. V was trimmed by 2 bases and J by 4 bases, leaving 8 bases between them. There are 13 residues in the CDR3. The germline gives CDR1 SGHTA, CDR2 FQGNSA.

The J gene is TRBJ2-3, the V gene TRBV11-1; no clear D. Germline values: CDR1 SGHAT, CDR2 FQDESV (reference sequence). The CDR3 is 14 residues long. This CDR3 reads CISSLGQSTDTQYF. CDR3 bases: TGTATCAGCAGCTTAGGGCAGAGCACAGATACGCAGTATTTT.